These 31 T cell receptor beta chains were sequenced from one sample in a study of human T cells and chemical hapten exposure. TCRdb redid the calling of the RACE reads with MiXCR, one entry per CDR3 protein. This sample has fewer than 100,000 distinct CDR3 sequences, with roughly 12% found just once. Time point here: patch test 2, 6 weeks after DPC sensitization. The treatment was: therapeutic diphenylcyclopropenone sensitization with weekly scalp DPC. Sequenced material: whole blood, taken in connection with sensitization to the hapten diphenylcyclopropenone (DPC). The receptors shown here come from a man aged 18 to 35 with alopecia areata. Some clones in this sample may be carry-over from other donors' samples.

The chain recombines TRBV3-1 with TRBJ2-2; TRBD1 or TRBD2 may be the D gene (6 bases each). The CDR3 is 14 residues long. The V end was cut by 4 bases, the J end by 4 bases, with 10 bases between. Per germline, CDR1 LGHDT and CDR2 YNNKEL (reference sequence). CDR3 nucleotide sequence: TGTGCCAGCAGCCGGGGGGACATCACCGGGGAGCTGTTTTTT. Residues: CASSRGDITGELFF.

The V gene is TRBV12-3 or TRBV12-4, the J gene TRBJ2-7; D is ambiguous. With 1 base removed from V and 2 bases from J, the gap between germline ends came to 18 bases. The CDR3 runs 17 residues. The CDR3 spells CASSLVPTLYSTYEQYV. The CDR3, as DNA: TGTGCCAGCAGTTTAGTCCCGACCCTCTACTCTACCTACGAGCAGTACGTC.

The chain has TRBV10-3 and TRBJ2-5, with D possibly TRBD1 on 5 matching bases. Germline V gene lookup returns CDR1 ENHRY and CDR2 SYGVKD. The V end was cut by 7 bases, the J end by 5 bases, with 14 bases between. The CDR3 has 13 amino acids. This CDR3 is CAITGNPEETQYF. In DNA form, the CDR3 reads TGTGCCATCACAGGGAACCCAGAGGAGACCCAGTACTTC.

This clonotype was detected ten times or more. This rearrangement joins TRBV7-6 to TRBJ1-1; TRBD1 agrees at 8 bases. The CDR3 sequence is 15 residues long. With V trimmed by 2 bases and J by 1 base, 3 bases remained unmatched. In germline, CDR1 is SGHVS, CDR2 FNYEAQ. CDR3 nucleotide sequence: TGTGCCAGCAGCTTAACAGGGGGGTCGAACACTGAAGCTTTCTTT. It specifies CASSLTGGSNTEAFF.

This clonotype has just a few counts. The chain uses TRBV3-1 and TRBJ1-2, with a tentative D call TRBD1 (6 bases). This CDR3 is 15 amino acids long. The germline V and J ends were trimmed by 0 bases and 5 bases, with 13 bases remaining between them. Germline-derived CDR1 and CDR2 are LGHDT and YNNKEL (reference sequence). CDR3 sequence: CASSQDQDSLYGYTF. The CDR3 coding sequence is TGTGCCAGCAGCCAAGATCAGGACAGCTTATATGGCTACACCTTC.

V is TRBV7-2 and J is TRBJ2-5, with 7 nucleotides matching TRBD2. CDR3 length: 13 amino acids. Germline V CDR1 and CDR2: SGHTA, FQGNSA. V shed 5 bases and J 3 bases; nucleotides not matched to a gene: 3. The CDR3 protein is CASSRTREETQYF. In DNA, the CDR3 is TGTGCCAGCAGCAGGACTAGGGAAGAGACCCAGTACTTC. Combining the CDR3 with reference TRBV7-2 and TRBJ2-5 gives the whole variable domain GAGVSQSPSNKVTEKGKDVELRCDPISGHTALYWYRQSLGQGLEFLIYFQGNSAPDKSGLPSDRFSAERTGGSVSTLTIQRTQQEDSAVYLCASSRTREETQYFGPGTRLLVL.

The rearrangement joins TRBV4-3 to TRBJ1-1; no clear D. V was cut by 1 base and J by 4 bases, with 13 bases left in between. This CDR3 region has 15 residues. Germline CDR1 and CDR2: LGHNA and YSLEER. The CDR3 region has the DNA TGCGCCAGCAGCCAAGTAGACGGATCGGGCACTGAAGCTTTCTTT. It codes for CASSQVDGSGTEAFF.

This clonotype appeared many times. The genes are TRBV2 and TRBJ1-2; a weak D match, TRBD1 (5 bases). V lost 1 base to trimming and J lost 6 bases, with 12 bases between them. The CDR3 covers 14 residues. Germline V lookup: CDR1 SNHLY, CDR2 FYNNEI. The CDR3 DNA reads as TGTGCCAGCAGTGAAGTCGGCAGGGTGGATGGCTACACCTTC. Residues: CASSEVGRVDGYTF.

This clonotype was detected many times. This CDR3 reads CASSHLGQAANTDTQYF. In DNA form, the CDR3 reads TGTGCCAGCAGCCACTTGGGACAGGCCGCCAACACAGATACGCAGTATTTT. The chain uses TRBV14 and TRBJ2-3; 8 bases align to TRBD1. Germline V lookup: CDR1 SGHDN, CDR2 FVKESK. With V trimmed by 3 bases and J by 2 bases, 10 bases remained unmatched. CDR3 length: 17 amino acids.

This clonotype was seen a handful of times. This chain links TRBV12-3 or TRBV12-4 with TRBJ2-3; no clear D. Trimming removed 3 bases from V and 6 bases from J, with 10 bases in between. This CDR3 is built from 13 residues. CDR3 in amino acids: CASSFSPGDTQYF. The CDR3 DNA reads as TGTGCCAGCAGTTTTTCCCCCGGGGATACGCAGTATTTT.

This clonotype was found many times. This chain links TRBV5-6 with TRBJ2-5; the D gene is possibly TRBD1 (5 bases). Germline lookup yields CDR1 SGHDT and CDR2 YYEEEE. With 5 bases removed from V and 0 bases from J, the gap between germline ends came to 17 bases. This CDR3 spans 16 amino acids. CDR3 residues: CASRDSLYLHQETQYF. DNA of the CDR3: TGTGCCAGCAGAGACAGCCTTTACCTCCACCAAGAGACCCAGTACTTC. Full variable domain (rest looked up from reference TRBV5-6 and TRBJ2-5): DAGVTQSPTHLIKTRGQQVTLRCSPKSGHDTVSWYQQALGQGPQFIFQYYEEEERQRGNFPDRFSGHQFPNYSSELNVNALLLGDSALYLCASRDSLYLHQETQYFGPGTRLLVL.

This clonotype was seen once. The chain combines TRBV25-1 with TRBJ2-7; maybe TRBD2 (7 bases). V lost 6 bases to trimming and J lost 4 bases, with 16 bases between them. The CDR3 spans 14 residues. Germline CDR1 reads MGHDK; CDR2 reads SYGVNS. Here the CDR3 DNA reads TGTGCCAGCAGACGTGCGGGGGCTGTATACGAGCAGTACTTC. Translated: CASRRAGAVYEQYF.

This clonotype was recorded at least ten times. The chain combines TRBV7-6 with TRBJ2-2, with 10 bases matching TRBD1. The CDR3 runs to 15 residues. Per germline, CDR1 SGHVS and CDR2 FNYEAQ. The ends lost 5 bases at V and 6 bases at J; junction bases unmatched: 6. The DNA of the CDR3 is TGTGCCAGCAGCGGGAGGGGACAGGGGTCCGGGGAGCTGTTTTTT. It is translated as CASSGRGQGSGELFF.

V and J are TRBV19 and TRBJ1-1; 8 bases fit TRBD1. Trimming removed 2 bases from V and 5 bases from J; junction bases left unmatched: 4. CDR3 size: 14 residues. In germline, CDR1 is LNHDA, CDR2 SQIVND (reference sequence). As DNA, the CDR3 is TGTGCCAGTAGTATATCAGGGGGCAAGACTGAAGCTTTCTTT. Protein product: CASSISGGKTEAFF.

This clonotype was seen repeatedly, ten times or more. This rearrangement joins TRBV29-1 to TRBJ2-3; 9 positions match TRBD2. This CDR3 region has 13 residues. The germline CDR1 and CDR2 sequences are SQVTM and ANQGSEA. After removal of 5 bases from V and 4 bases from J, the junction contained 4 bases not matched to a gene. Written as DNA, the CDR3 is TGCAGCGTTTATAGCGGGGGAGCAGATACGCAGTATTTT. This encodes CSVYSGGADTQYF.

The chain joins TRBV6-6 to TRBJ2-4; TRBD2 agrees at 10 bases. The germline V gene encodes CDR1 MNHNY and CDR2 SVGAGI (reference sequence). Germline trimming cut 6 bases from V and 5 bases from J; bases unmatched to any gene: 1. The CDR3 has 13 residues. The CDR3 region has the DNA TGTGCCAGCAGCGGGACTAGCGAAAACATTCAGTACTTC. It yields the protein CASSGTSENIQYF.

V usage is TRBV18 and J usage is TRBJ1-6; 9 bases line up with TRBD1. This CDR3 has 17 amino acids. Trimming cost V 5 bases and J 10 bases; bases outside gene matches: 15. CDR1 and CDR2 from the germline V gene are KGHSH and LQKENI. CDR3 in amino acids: CASSNYRGQGGKSPLHF. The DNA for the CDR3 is TGTGCCAGCTCAAATTACAGGGGGCAGGGAGGAAAGTCACCCCTCCACTTT. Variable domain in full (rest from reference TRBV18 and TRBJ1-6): NAGVMQNPRHLVRRRGQEARLRCSPMKGHSHVYWYRQLPEEGLKFMVYLQKENIIDESGMPKERFSAEFPKEGPSILRIQQVVRGDSAAYFCASSNYRGQGGKSPLHFGNGTRLTVT.

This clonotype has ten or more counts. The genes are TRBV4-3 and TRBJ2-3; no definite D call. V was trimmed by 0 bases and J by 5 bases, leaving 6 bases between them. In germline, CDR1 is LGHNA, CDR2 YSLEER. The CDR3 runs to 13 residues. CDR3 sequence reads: CASSQEWGDTQYF. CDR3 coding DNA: TGCGCCAGCAGCCAAGAGTGGGGAGATACGCAGTATTTT.

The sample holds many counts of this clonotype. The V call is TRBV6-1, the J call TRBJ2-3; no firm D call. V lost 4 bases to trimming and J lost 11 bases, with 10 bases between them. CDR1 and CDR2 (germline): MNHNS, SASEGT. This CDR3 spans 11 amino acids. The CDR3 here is CASSVVDVQYF. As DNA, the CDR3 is TGTGCCAGCAGTGTAGTTGATGTGCAGTATTTT.

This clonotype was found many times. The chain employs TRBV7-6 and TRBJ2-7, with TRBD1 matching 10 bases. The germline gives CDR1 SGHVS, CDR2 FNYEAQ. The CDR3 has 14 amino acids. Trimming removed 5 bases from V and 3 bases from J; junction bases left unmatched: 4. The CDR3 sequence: CASSIGTGVYEQYF. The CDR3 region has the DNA TGTGCCAGCAGCATCGGGACAGGGGTCTACGAGCAGTACTTC.

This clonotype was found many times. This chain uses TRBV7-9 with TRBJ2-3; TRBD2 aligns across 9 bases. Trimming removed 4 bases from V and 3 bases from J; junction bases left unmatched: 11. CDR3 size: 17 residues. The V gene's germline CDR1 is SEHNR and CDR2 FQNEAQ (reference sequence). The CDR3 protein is CASSSSSSGAATDTQYF. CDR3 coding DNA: TGTGCCAGCAGCTCCTCATCTAGCGGGGCGGCAACAGATACGCAGTATTTT.

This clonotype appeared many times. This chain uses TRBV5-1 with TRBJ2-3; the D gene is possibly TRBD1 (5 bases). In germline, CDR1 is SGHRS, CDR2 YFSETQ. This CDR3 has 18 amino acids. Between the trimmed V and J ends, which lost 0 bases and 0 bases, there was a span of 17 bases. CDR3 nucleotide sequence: TGCGCCAGCAGCTTGGGACAGTATCGAGGAACGAGCACAGATACGCAGTATTTT. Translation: CASSLGQYRGTSTDTQYF.

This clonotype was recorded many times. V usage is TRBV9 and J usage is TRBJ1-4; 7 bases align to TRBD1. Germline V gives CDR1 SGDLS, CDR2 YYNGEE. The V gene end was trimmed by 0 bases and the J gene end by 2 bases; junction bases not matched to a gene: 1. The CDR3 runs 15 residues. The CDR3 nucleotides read TGTGCCAGCAGCGTAGCAGGGGGTACTAATGAAAAACTGTTTTTT. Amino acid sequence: CASSVAGGTNEKLFF.

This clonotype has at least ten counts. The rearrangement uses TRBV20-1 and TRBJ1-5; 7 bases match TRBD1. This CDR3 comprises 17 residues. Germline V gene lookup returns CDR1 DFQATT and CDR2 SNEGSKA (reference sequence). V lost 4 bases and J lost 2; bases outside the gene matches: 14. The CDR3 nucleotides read TGCAGTGCTATAGGGGGCAGGGATCGAATACGCAATCAGCCCCAGCATTTT. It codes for CSAIGGRDRIRNQPQHF.

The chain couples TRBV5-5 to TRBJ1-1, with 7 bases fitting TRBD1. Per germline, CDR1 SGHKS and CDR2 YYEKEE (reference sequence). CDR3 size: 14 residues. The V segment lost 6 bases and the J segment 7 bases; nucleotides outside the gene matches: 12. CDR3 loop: CASTVGQVIYEAFF. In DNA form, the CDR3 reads TGTGCCAGCACAGTCGGACAGGTTATCTATGAAGCTTTCTTT. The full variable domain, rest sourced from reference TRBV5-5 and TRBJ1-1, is DAGVTQSPTHLIKTRGQQVTLRCSPISGHKSVSWYQQVLGQGPQFIFQYYEKEERGRGNFPDRFSARQFPNYSSELNVNALLLGDSALYLCASTVGQVIYEAFFGQGTRLTVV.

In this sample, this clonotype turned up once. The CDR3 sequence: CVSRSQGSTNEKLFF. DNA of the CDR3: TGTGTAAGTCGCTCACAGGGATCCACTAATGAAAAACTGTTTTTT. The rearrangement links TRBV12-2 to TRBJ1-4; no check of the table's D call, TRBD1, against the DNA was made. TRBV12-2 counts as a pseudogene. The CDR3 is 15 residues long.

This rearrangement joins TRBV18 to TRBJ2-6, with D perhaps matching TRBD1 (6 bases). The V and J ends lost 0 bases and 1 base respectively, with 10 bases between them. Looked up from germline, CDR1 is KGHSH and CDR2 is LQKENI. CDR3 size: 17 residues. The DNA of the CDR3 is TGTGCCAGCTCACCACCGGTTACAGGGTCTGGGGCCAACGTCCTGACTTTC. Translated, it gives CASSPPVTGSGANVLTF.

The CDR3 loop is CASRFDRAEAFF. CDR3 bases: TGTGCCAGCAGGTTCGACAGGGCTGAAGCTTTCTTT. The chain combines TRBV21-1 with TRBJ1-1; the D segment call TRBD1 is taken from the table without a DNA check. TRBV21-1 constitutes a pseudogene. The CDR3 extends over 12 amino acids.

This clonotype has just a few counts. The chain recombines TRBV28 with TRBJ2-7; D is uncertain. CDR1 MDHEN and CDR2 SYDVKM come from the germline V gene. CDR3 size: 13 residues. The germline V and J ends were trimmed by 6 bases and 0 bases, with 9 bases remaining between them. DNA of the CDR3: TGTGCCAGCAGGGTGCAGCACTCCTACGAGCAGTACTTC. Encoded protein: CASRVQHSYEQYF.

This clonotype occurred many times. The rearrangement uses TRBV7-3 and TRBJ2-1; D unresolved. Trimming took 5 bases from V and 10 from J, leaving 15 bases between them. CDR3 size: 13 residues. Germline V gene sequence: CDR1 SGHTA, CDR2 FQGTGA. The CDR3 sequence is CASSPRLPGEQFF. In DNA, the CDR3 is TGTGCCAGCAGCCCGAGACTCCCTGGGGAGCAGTTCTTC.

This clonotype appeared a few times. CDR3 sequence reads: CASSLGVTGADYGYTF. CDR3 nucleotides: TGTGCCAGCAGCTTAGGAGTGACAGGGGCGGACTATGGCTACACCTTC. The chain couples TRBV7-9 to TRBJ1-2, with 8 positions matching TRBD1. The CDR3 is 16 amino acids. Germline lookup yields CDR1 SEHNR and CDR2 FQNEAQ (reference sequence). Trimming cost V 1 base and J 3 bases; bases outside gene matches: 7. The full variable domain, rest sourced from reference TRBV7-9 and TRBJ1-2, is DTGVSQNPRHKITKRGQNVTFRCDPISEHNRLYWYRQTLGQGPEFLTYFQNEAQLEKSRLLSDRFSAERPKGSFSTLEIQRTEQGDSAMYLCASSLGVTGADYGYTFGSGTRLTVV.